The rows below give T cell receptor beta chains drawn from one sample of a study of T cells in Graves' hyperthyroidism and ophthalmopathy. TCRdb reprocessed the multiplex PCR reads with MiXCR, giving one entry per CDR3 protein. The data hold 530,000 or so distinct CDR3 sequences, with 46% observed a single time. The source material was peripheral blood or thyroid tissue (not recorded which). All receptors come from a woman under 30 with Graves' hyperthyroidism. Each CDR3 is given with its conserved first and last residue. D genes are given only for firm matches. The listing skips clone size in some rows; elsewhere it reads once, few, many or a size class.

D gene	V gene	J gene	clone size	CDR3 DNA	CDR3 protein
TRBD1	TRBV5-6	TRBJ1-2	-	TGTGCCAGCAGCTTGGCCGGACAGGGTGCTGGAGGCGGCTACACCTTC	CASSLAGQGAGGGYTF
-	TRBV10-1	TRBJ2-5	-	TGCGCCAGCAGTGAGTCTTTAGGGGGAGAGACCCAGTACTTC	CASSESLGGETQYF
-	TRBV7-4	TRBJ1-5	-	TGTGCCAGCAGCGTGACCGAAAATAGCAATCAGCCCCAGCATTTT	CASSVTENSNQPQHF
-	TRBV12-3/TRBV12-4	TRBJ1-4	many	TGTGCCAGCAGCCCAGGCCGGAAGGAAAAACTGTTTTTT	CASSPGRKEKLFF
TRBD1	TRBV6-4	TRBJ1-1	-	TGTGCCAGCAGTGACGGACAGGGGAGATCCACTGAAGCTTTCTTT	CASSDGQGRSTEAFF
TRBD1	TRBV7-8	TRBJ1-5	many	TGTGCCAGCAGCATGGACAGGGGCAATCAGCCCCAGCATTTT	CASSMDRGNQPQHF
-	TRBV15	TRBJ2-6	many	TGTGCCACCAGCAGAGGGACTCCCTCCGACTCTGGGGCCAACGTCCTGACTTTC	CATSRGTPSDSGANVLTF
TRBD2	TRBV12-3/TRBV12-4	TRBJ2-7	-	TGTGCCAGCAGTTCATCCCGGACTAGCTTCTCCTACGAGCAGTACTTC	CASSSSRTSFSYEQYF
-	TRBV12-3/TRBV12-4	TRBJ1-1	many	TGTGCCAGCAGTCCCGGTCGGGGTCGGTACACTGAAGCTTTCTTT	CASSPGRGRYTEAFF
TRBD1	TRBV10-2	TRBJ1-2	-	TGCGCCAGCAGTGAGCCCGGGACAGGGGATGGCTACACCTTC	CASSEPGTGDGYTF
-	TRBV19	TRBJ1-1	-	TGTGCCAGTAGTATAGTAGCGGGGCTGAACACTGAAGCTTTCTTT	CASSIVAGLNTEAFF
-	TRBV19	TRBJ1-6	many	TGTGCCAGTAGTGAACAGGGAAAGGATAATTCACCCCTCCACTTT	CASSEQGKDNSPLHF
-	TRBV5-1	TRBJ1-5	many	TGCGCCAGCAGCTTGGCCGGGCCCCAGCCCCAGCATTTT	CASSLAGPQPQHF
TRBD1	TRBV7-2	TRBJ2-7	many	TGTGCCAGCAGCTCCAGGACAGGGGGCAACGAGCAGTACTTC	CASSSRTGGNEQYF
TRBD1	TRBV10-3	TRBJ2-7	once	TGTGCCATCAGTACGGGACAGGCCGTCAACGAGCAGTACTTC	CAISTGQAVNEQYF